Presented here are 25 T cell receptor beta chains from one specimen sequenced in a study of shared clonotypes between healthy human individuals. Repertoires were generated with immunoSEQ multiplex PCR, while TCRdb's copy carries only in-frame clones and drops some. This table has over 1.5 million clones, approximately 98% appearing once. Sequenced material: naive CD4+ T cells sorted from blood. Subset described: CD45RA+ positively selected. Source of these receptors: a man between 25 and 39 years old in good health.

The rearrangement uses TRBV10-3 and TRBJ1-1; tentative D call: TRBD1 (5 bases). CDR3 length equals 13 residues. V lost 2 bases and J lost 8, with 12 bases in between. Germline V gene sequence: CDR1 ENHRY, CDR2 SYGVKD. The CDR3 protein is CAISEGPGREAFF. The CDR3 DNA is TGTGCCATCAGTGAGGGCCCGGGGCGAGAAGCTTTCTTT.

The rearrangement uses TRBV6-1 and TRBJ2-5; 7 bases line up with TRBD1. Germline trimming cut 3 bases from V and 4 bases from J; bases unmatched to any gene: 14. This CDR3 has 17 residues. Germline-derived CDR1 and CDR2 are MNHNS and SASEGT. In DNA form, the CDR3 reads TGTGCCAGCAGTGACAGGGGGTGGGCCCCCGCAGTAGAGACCCAGTACTTC. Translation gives CASSDRGWAPAVETQYF.

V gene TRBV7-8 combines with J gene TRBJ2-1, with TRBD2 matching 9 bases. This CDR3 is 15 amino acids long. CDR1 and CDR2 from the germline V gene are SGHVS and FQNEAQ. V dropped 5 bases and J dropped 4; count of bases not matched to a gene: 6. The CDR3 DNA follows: TGTGCCAGCAGCCCGATTAGCGGGAGTTACAATGAGCAGTTCTTC. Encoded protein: CASSPISGSYNEQFF.

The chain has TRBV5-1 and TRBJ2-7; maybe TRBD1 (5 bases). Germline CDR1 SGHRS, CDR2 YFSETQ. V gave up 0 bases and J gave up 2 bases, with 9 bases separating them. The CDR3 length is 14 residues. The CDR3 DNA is TGCGCCAGCAGCTTGGTTTCAGGGCCCTACGAGCAGTACTTC. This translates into CASSLVSGPYEQYF.

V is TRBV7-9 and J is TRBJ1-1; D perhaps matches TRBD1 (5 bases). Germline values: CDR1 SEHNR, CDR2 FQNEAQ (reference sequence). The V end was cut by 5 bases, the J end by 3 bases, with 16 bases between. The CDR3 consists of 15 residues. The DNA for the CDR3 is TGTGCCAGCAGCCTCCAGATGTCCAGGGACACTGAAGCTTTCTTT. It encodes CASSLQMSRDTEAFF.

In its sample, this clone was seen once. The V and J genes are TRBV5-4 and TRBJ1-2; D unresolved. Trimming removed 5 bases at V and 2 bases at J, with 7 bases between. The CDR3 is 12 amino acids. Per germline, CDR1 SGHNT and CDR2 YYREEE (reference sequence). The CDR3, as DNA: TGTGCCAGCAGAGGAGGGAACTATGGCTACACCTTC. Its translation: CASRGGNYGYTF.

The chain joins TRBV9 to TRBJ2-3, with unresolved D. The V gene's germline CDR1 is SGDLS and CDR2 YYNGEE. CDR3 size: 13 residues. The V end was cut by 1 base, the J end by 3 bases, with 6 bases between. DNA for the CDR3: TGTGCCAGCAGCGTAACGACTACAGATACGCAGTATTTT. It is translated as CASSVTTTDTQYF.

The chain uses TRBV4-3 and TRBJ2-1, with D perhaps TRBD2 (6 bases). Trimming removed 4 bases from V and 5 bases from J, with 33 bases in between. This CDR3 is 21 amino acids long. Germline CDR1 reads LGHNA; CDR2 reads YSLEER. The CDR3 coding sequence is TGCGCCAGCAGCCGCCGCCCGGGGGTCAGTAATAGCCTGGGGACCCACAATGAGCAGTTCTTC. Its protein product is CASSRRPGVSNSLGTHNEQFF.

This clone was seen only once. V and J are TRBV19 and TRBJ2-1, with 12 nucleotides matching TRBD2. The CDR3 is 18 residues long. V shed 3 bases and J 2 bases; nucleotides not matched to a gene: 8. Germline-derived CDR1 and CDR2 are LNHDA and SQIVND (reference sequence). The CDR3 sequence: CASSMYRTSGAPYNEQFF. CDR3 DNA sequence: TGTGCCAGTAGTATGTATCGGACTAGCGGGGCCCCCTACAATGAGCAGTTCTTC.

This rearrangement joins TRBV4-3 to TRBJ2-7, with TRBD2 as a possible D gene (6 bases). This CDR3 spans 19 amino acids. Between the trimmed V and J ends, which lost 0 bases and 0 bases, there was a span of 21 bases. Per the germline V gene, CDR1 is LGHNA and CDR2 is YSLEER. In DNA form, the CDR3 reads TGCGCCAGCAGCCAAGATCTTTCGGCTTACGGGAGCGGCTCCTACGAGCAGTACTTC. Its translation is CASSQDLSAYGSGSYEQYF.

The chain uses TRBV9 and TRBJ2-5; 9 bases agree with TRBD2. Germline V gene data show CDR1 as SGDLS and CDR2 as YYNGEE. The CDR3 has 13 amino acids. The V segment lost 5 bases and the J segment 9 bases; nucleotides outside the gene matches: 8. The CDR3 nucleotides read TGTGCCAGCAGTGATAGCGGGAGTACGTCCCAGTACTTC. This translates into CASSDSGSTSQYF.

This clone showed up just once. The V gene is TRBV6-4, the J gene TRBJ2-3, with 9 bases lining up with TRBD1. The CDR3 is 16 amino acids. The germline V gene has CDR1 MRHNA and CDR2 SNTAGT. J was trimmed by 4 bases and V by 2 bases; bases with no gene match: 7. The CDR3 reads CASSDPTGGVSDTQYF. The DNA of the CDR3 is TGTGCCAGCAGTGACCCGACAGGGGGTGTCTCAGATACGCAGTATTTT.

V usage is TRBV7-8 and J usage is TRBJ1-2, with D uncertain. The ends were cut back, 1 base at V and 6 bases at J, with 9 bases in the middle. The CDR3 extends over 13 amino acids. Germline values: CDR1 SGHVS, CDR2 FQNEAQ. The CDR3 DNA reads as TGTGCCAGCAGCTTAGGAGGGATTCATGGCTACACCTTC. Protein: CASSLGGIHGYTF.

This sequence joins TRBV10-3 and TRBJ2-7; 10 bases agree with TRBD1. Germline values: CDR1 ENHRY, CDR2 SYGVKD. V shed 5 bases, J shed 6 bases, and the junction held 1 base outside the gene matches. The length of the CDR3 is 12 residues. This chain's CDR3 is CAISWTGGEQYF. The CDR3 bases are TGTGCCATCAGTTGGACAGGGGGCGAGCAGTACTTC.

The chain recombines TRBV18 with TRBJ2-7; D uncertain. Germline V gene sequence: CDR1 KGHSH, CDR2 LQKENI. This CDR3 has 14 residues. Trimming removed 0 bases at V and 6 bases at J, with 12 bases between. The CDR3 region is CASSPPAPFGEQYF. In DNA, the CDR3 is TGTGCCAGCTCACCACCCGCCCCGTTTGGCGAGCAGTACTTC.

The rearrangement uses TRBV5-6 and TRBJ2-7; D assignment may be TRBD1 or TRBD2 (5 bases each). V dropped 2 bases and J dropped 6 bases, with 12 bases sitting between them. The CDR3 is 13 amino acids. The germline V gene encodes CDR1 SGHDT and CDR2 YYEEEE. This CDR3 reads CASSFEGPAEQYF. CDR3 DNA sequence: TGTGCCAGCAGCTTTGAGGGGCCAGCCGAGCAGTACTTC.

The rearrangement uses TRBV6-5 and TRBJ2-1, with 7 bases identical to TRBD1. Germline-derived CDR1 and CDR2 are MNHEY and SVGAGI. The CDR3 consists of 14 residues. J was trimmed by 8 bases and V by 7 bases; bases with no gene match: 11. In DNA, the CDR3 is TGTGCCAGCAACCCAACCTCGACAGGGTATGAGCAGTTCTTC. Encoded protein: CASNPTSTGYEQFF.

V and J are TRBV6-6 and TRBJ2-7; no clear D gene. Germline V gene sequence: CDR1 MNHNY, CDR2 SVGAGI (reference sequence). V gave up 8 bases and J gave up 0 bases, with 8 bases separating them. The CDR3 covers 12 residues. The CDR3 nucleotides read TGTGCCAGCGAACAGAACTCCTACGAGCAGTACTTC. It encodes CASEQNSYEQYF.

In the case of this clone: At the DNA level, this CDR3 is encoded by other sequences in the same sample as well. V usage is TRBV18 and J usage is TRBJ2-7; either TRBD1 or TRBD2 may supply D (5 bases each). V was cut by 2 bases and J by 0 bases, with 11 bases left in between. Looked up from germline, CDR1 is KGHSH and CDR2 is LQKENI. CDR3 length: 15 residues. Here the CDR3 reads CASSPLAGSSYEQYF. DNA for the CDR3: TGTGCCAGCTCACCATTGGCAGGGAGCTCCTACGAGCAGTACTTC.

As DNA, the CDR3 is TGCGCCAGCAGCTTGGACCTGACGGCAACTAATGAAAAACTGTTTTTT. It codes for CASSLDLTATNEKLFF. This chain joins TRBV5-1 and TRBJ1-4; no clear D gene. Trimming shortened V by 0 bases and J by 0 bases, and 9 bases separated the two germline ends. The CDR3 is 16 amino acids. CDR1 and CDR2 from the germline V gene are SGHRS and YFSETQ.

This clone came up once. The DNA of the CDR3 is TGTGCCAGCAGTGAGCTGGATACGCAGTATTTT. This translates into CASSELDTQYF. The chain links TRBV6-1 to TRBJ2-3, with unresolved D. Trimming removed 3 bases from V and 6 bases from J, with 4 bases in between. The germline gives CDR1 MNHNS, CDR2 SASEGT. The CDR3 contains 11 residues.

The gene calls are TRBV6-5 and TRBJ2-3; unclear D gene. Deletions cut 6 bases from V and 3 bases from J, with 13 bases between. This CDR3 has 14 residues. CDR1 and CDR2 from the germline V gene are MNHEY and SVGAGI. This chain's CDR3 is CASSREFQTDTQYF. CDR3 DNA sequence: TGTGCCAGCAGCCGAGAGTTTCAGACAGATACGCAGTATTTT.

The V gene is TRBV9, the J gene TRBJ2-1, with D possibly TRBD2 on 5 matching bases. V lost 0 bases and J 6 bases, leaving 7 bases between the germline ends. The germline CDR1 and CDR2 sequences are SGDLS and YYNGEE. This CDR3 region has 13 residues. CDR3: CASSVGEFNEQFF. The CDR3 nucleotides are TGTGCCAGCAGCGTAGGGGAGTTCAATGAGCAGTTCTTC. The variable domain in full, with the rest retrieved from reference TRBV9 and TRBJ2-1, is DSGVTQTPKHLITATGQRVTLRCSPRSGDLSVYWYQQSLDQGLQFLIQYYNGEERAKGNILERFSAQQFPDLHSELNLSSLELGDSALYFCASSVGEFNEQFFGPGTRLTVL.

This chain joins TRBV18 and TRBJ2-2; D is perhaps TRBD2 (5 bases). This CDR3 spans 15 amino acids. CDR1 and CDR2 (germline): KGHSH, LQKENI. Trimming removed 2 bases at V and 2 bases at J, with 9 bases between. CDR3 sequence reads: CASSPVALNTGELFF. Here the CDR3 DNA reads TGTGCCAGCTCACCAGTAGCGCTTAACACCGGGGAGCTGTTTTTT.

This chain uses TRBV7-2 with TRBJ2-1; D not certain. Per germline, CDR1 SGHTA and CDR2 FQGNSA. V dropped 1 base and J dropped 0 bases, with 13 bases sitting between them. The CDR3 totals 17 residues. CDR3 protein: CASSLDIGSRSYNEQFF. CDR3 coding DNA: TGTGCCAGCAGCTTAGATATCGGCAGCCGCTCCTACAATGAGCAGTTCTTC.